Listed below are T cell receptor beta chains from one sample, sequenced in a study of neurological immune-mediated disorders. TCRdb re-analysed the 5' RACE reads in MiXCR, keeping a single row per CDR3 protein. This table holds roughly 50,000 distinct CDR3 sequences, around 4.5% found once. Sequenced material: PBMCs. The receptors derive from an older woman with multiple sclerosis. Both conserved end residues are part of each CDR3. D genes are given only for firm matches. Not all rows give a size; the values are once, few, many and, for expanded clones, a class.

TRBV5-1,TRBD2,TRBJ2-1,few,TGCGCCAGCAGCCCAGGGACTAGCGGCAATGAGCAGTTCTTC,CASSPGTSGNEQFF
TRBV12-3/TRBV12-4,-,TRBJ2-3,few,TGTGCCAGCAGTTCCTCAGGGGAAAGCACAGATACGCAGTATTTT,CASSSSGESTDTQYF
TRBV20-1,TRBD2,TRBJ2-5,many,TGCAGTGCTAGCGGGACTACCCAAGAGACCCAGTACTTC,CSASGTTQETQYF
TRBV9,-,TRBJ1-2,many,TGTGCCAGCAGCGTAATCCCCGGAGAATTAAACTATGGCTACACCTTC,CASSVIPGELNYGYTF
TRBV7-2,TRBD1,TRBJ1-3,few,TGTGCCAGCAGCCTAGGCCCTACAGGGGAAAACACCATATATTTT,CASSLGPTGENTIYF
TRBV20-1,-,TRBJ2-5,medium-sized,TGCAGTGCTAGGGTAGTCGGAGAGACCCAGTACTTC,CSARVVGETQYF
TRBV20-1,TRBD1,TRBJ1-6,many,TGCAGTGCTAGGGGACAGTTTAATTCACCCCTCCACTTT,CSARGQFNSPLHF
TRBV6-5,TRBD2,TRBJ2-1,-,TGTGCCAGCAGTTATGGGACTAGCGGGAGTCCCAATGAGCAGTTCTTC,CASSYGTSGSPNEQFF
TRBV5-5,TRBD2,TRBJ2-1,many,TGTGCCAGCAGCTTGTGGCGGGAGTACAATGAGCAGTTCTTC,CASSLWREYNEQFF
TRBV20-1,-,TRBJ1-3,many,TGCAGTGCTGAACTGACAGCAAACACCATATATTTT,CSAELTANTIYF
TRBV20-1,TRBD2,TRBJ2-5,many,TGCAGTGCCAGCGGGGGGGCGGGAGAGACCCAGTACTTC,CSASGGAGETQYF
TRBV20-1,-,TRBJ1-1,many,TGCAGTGCTTCGACAGCGGAGGACACTGAAGCTTTCTTT,CSASTAEDTEAFF
TRBV20-1,TRBD2,TRBJ2-1,-,TGCAGTGCCAGCGGGAGAAGGGGTGAGCAGTTCTTC,CSASGRRGEQFF
TRBV29-1,-,TRBJ1-1,few,TGCAGCGTTGGTCGTGGTCAGGGTGAAGCTTTCTTT,CSVGRGQGEAFF
TRBV5-1,-,TRBJ1-1,many,TGCGCCAGCAGCTTGGAGACAGGCACTGAAGCTTTCTTT,CASSLETGTEAFF
TRBV4-1,-,TRBJ2-1,few,TGCGCCAGCAGCCAAGAGGGGCATCGGGCGGTCAATGAGCAGTTCTTC,CASSQEGHRAVNEQFF
TRBV5-5,-,TRBJ1-2,-,TGTGCCAGCACCGCAGGGCGGGGGAACTATGGCTACACCTTC,CASTAGRGNYGYTF
TRBV20-1,-,TRBJ2-5,many,TGCAGTGCTAGAGTCGGGCAAGGCAGAGAGACCCAGTACTTC,CSARVGQGRETQYF
TRBV7-2,-,TRBJ2-5,-,TGTGCCAGCAGCCTGAATGGGGGGACCCAAGAGACCCAGTACTTC,CASSLNGGTQETQYF
TRBV5-1,TRBD1,TRBJ1-4,many,TGCGCCAGCAGCTGGACAGGGGCCGGTGAAAAACTGTTTTTT,CASSWTGAGEKLFF
TRBV4-3,-,TRBJ1-2,-,TGCGCCAGCAGCCAAGAGCCTGACGCTAACTATGGCTACACCTTC,CASSQEPDANYGYTF
TRBV20-1,-,TRBJ1-2,few,TGCAGTGCCGTACTTACCTATGGCTACACCTTC,CSAVLTYGYTF
TRBV10-3,TRBD1,TRBJ2-1,many,TGTGCCATCAGTGAGTCTAGACAGGGGGCGAACAATGAGCAGTTCTTC,CAISESRQGANNEQFF
TRBV5-1,-,TRBJ2-2,many,TGCGCCAGCAGCCCGCTAGTTGACACCGGGGAGCTGTTTTTT,CASSPLVDTGELFF